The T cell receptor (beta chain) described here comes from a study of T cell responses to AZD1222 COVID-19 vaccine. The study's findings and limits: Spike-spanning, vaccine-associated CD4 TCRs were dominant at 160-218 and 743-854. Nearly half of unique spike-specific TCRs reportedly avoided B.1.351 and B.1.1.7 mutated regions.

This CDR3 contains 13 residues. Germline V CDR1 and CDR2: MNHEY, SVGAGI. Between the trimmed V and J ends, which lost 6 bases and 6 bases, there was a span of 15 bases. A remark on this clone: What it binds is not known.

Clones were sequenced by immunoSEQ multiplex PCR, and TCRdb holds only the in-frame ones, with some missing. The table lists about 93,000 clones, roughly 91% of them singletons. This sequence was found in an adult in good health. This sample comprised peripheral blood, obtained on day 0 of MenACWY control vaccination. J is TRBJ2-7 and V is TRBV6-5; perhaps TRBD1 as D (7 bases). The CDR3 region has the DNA TGTGCCAGCAGACCAGGGGGGACCGTCGAGCAGTACTTC. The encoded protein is CASRPGGTVEQYF.